This paragraph covers one T cell receptor beta chain sequence. Its antigen is unknown. This sample is drawn from a study of shared clonotypes between healthy human individuals. CD45RO-negative, CCR7-selected cells formed the naive CD8 fraction, which excluded terminally differentiated effector memory CD45RA+ cells. Study outcomes and limitations: Clonotype sharing across donors was expected to vary with sequencing depth.

Every subset had its genomic DNA shared out evenly among several immunoSEQ plates. Assay: immunoSEQ multiplex PCR; the TCRdb copy retains only in-frame clones and omits some. The sample holds around 2,000,000 clones, approximately 94% seen once. The ends were cut back, 7 bases at V and 1 base at J, with 13 bases in the middle. CDR1 and CDR2 (germline): MGHDK, SYGVNS. The CDR3 totals 15 residues. Sequencing was carried out using naive CD8+ T cells from PBMCs. The sequence derives from a man between 18 and 35 years old in good health. Some clones in this sample may be carry-over from other donors' samples. V usage is TRBV25-1 and J usage is TRBJ2-2, with D possibly TRBD2 on 6 matching bases. CDR3 in DNA: TGTGCCAGCACCAATCGGGAGAGGAACACCGGGGAGCTGTTTTTT. This encodes CASTNRERNTGELFF.